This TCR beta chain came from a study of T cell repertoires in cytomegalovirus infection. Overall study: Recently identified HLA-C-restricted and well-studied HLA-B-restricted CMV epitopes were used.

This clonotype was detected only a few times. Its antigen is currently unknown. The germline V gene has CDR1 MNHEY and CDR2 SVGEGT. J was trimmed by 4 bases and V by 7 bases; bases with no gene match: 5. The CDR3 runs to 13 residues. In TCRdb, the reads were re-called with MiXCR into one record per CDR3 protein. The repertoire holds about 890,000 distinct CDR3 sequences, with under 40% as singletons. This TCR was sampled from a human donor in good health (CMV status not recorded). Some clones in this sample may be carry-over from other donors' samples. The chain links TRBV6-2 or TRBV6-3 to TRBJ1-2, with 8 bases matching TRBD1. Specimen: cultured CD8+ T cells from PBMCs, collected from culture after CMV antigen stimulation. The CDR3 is CASTRDRTYGYTF. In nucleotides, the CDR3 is TGTGCCAGCACCCGGGACAGGACCTATGGCTACACCTTC.